This T cell receptor beta chain stems from a study of response to subunit inactivated influenza vaccine. The germline gives CDR1 LGHNA, CDR2 YSLEER. V was cut by 0 bases and J by 8 bases, with 13 bases left in between. The CDR3 extends over 15 amino acids. MiXCR, run by TCRdb on the RT-PCR reads, gives a single entry per CDR3 protein. The table lists around 170,000 distinct CDR3 sequences, around a tenth of them singletons. The chain couples TRBV4-3 to TRBJ2-2; D is unclear. The origin of this receptor is a man between 50 and 75 years old who received an inactivated influenza vaccine. Sequenced here: CD8+ T cells sorted from PBMCs, sampled less than 30 months after vaccination. CDR3: CASSQDWSSSGELFF. The CDR3 DNA follows: TGCGCCAGCAGCCAAGACTGGTCCTCCTCGGGGGAGCTGTTTTTT.